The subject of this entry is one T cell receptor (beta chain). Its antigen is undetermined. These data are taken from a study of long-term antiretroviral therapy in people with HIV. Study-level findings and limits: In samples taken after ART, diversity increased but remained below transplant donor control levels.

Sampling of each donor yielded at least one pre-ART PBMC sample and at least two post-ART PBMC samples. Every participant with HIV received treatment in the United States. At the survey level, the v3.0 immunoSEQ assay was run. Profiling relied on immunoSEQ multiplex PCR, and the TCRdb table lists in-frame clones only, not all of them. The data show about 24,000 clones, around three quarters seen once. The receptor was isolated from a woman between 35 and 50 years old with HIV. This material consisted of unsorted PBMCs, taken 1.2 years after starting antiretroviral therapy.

CDR3 bases: TGTGCCAGCAGCTTTGCCGGGAGGGGAAGAAACATTCAGTACTTC. Its translation is CASSFAGRGRNIQYF. The chain uses TRBV11-2 and TRBJ2-4; 8 nucleotides agree with TRBD2. The CDR3 consists of 15 residues. Trimming at V came to 3 bases and at J to 6 bases, leaving 7 bases not matched to a gene. Per the germline V gene, CDR1 is SGHAT and CDR2 is FQNNGV.